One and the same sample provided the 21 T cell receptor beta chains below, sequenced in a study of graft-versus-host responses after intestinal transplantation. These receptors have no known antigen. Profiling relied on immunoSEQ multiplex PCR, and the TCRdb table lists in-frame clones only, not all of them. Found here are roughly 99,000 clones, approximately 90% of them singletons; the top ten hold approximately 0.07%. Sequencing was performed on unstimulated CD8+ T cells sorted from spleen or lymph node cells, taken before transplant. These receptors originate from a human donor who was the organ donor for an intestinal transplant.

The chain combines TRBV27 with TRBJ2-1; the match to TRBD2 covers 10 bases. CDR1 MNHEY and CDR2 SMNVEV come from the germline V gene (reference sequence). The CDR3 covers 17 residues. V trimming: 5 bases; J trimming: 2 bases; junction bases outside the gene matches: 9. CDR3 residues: CASSPSRLAGPYNEQFF. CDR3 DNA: TGTGCCAGCAGTCCCTCCCGACTAGCGGGCCCCTACAATGAGCAGTTCTTC.

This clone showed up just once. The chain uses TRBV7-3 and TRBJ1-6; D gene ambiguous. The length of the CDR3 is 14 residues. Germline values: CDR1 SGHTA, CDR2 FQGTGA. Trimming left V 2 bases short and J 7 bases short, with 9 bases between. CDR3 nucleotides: TGTGCCAGCAGCTTATCGACTCCGAATTCACCCCTCCACTTT. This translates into CASSLSTPNSPLHF. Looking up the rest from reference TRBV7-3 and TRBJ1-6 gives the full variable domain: GAGVSQTPSNKVTEKGKYVELRCDPISGHTALYWYRQSLGQGPEFLIYFQGTGAADDSGLPNDRFFAVRPEGSVSTLKIQRTERGDSAVYLCASSLSTPNSPLHFGNGTRLTVT.

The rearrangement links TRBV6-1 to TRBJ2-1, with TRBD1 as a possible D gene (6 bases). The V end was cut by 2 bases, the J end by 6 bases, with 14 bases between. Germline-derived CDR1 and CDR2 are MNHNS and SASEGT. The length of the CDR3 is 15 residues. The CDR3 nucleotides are TGTGCCAGCAGTGAATTTTGGGGGCAACTCAATGAGCAGTTCTTC. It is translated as CASSEFWGQLNEQFF.

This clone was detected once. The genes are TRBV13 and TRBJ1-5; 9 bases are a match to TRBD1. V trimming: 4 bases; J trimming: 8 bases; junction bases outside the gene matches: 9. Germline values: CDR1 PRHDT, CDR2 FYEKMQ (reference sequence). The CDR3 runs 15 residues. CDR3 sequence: CASSSDRDRDKPQHF. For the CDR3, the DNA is TGTGCCAGCAGCTCGGATAGGGACAGGGATAAGCCCCAGCATTTT.

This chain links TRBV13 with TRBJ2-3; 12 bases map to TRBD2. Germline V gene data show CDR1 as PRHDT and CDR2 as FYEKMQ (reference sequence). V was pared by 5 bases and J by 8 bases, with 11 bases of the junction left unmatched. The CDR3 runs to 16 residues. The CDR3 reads CASSLDRTSGEFTQYF. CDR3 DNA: TGTGCCAGCAGCCTAGATAGGACTAGCGGGGAGTTTACGCAGTATTTT.

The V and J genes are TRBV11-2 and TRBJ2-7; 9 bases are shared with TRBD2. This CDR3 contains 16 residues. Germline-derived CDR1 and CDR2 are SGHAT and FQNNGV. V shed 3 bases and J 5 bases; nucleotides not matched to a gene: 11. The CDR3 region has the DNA TGTGCCAGCAGCTTTATTGTAGCGGGAGTGTATCACGAGCAGTACTTC. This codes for CASSFIVAGVYHEQYF.

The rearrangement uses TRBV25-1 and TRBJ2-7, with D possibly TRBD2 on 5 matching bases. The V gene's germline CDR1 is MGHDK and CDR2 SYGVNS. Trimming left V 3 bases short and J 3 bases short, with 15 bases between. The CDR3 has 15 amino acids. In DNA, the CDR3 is TGTGCCAGCAGTGAGGACTGGGCATTAAGCTACGAGCAGTACTTC. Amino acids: CASSEDWALSYEQYF.

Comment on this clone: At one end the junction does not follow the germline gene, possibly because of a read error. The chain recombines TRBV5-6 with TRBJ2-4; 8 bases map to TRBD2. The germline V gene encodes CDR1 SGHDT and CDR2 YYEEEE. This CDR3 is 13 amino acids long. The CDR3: CASSLGAGERVDF. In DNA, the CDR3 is TGTGCCAGCAGCTTAGGAGCGGGGGAACGGGTGGACTTC.

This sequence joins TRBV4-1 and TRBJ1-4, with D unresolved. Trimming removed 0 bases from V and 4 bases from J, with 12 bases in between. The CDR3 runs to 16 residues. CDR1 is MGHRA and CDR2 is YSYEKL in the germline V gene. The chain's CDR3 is CASSQDPEGLNEKLFF. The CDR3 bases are TGCGCCAGCAGCCAAGATCCGGAGGGTCTTAATGAAAAACTGTTTTTT.

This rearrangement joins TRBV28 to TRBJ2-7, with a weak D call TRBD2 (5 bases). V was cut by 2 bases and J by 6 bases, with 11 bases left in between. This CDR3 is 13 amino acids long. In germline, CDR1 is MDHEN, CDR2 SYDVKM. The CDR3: CASSLPLASEQYF. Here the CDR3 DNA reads TGTGCCAGCAGTTTACCCCTAGCCTCCGAGCAGTACTTC. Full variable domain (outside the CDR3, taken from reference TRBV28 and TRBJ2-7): DVKVTQSSRYLVKRTGEKVFLECVQDMDHENMFWYRQDPGLGLRLIYFSYDVKMKEKGDIPEGYSVSREKKERFSLILESASTNQTSMYLCASSLPLASEQYFGPGTRLTVT.

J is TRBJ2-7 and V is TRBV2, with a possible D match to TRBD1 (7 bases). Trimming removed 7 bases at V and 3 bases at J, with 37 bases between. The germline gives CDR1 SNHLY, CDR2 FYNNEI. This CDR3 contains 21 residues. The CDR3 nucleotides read TGTGCCAGCATGCCTCTAGCAAGGGCACACAGGGGAAGGACTACCTACTACGAGCAGTACTTC. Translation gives CASMPLARAHRGRTTYYEQYF.

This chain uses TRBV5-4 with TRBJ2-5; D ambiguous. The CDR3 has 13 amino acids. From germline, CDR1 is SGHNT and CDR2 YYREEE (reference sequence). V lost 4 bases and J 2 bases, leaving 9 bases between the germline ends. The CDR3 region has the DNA TGTGCCAGCAGCCTGGGCGTGCAAGAGACCCAGTACTTC. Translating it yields CASSLGVQETQYF.

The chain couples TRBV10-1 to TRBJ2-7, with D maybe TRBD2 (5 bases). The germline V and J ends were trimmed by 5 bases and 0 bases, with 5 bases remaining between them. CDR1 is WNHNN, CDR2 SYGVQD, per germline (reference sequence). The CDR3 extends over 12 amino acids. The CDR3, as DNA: TGCGCCAGCAGTACTAGCTCCTACGAGCAGTACTTC. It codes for CASSTSSYEQYF.

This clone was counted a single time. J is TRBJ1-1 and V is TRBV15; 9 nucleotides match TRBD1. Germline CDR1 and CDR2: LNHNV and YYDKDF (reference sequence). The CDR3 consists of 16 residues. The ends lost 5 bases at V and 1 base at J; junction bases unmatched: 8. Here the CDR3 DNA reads TGTGCCACCAGCGCGGGGACAGGGCCCCCGAACACTGAAGCTTTCTTT. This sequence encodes CATSAGTGPPNTEAFF.

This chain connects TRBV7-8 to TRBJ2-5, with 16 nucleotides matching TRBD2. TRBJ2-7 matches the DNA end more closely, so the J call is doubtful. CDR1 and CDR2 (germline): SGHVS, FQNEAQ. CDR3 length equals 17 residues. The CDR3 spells CASSRGLAGGRRYEQYF. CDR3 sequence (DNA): TGTGCCAGCAGCCGGGGACTAGCGGGAGGGAGGAGGTACGAGCAGTACTTC.

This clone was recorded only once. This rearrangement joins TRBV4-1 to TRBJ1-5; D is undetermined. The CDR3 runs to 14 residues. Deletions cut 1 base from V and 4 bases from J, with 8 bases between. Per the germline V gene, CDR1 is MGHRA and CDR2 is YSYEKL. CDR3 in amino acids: CASSQVAVNQPQHF. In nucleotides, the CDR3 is TGCGCCAGCAGCCAAGTGGCCGTAAATCAGCCCCAGCATTTT.

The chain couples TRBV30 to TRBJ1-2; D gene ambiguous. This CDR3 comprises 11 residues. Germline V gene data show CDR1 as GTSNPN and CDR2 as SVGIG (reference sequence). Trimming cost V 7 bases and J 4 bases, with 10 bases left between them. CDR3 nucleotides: TGTGCCTTGGACTGGGGCTATGGCTACACCTTC. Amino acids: CALDWGYGYTF.

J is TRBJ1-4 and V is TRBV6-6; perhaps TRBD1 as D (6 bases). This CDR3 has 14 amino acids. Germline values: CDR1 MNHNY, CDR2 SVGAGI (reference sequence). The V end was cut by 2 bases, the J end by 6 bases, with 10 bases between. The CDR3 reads CASSYRAGDEKLFF. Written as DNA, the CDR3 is TGTGCCAGCAGTTACCGGGCAGGGGATGAAAAACTGTTTTTT.

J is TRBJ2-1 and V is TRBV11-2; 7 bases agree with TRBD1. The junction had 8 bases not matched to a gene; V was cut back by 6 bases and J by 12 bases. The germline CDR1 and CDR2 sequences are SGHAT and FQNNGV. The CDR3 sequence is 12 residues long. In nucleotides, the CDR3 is TGTGCCAGCAGTCGACAGGGTAGTGGGCAGTTCTTC. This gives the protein CASSRQGSGQFF.

In nucleotides, the CDR3 is TGTGCCAGCAGCTTAGCCCGCCTAGCGGGGGTCCTTTTAGAGACCCAGTACTTC. Translating it yields CASSLARLAGVLLETQYF. This chain links TRBV11-2 with TRBJ2-5; TRBD2 matches at 10 bases. This CDR3 region has 18 residues. V lost 1 base to trimming and J lost 4 bases; unmatched junction nucleotides: 12. Germline loops: CDR1 SGHAT, CDR2 FQNNGV.

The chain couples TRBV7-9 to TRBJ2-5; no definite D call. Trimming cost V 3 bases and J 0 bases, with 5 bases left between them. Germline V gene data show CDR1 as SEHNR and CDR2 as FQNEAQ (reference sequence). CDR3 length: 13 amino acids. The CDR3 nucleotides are TGTGCCAGCAGCTTGAGTAACCAAGAGACCCAGTACTTC. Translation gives CASSLSNQETQYF. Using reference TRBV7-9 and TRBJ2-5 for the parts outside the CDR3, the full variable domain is DTGVSQNPRHKITKRGQNVTFRCDPISEHNRLYWYRQTLGQGPEFLTYFQNEAQLEKSRLLSDRFSAERPKGSFSTLEIQRTEQGDSAMYLCASSLSNQETQYFGPGTRLLVL.